The present entry profiles one T cell receptor (beta chain) with its context. J gave up 11 bases and V 4 bases, and 11 bases lay outside the gene matches. CDR1 SQVTM and CDR2 ANQGSEA come from the germline V gene. The CDR3 runs 13 residues. The sample comes from a study of technical replicates of blood from a handful of donors. Some clones are missing from TCRdb's copy, which holds only in-frame ones; the method was immunoSEQ multiplex PCR. Of more than 65,000 clones in the sample, roughly 95% were seen once. The chain has TRBV29-1 and TRBJ1-1; 9 bases line up with TRBD1. The receptor was derived from a human donor in good health. The sequenced material came from T cells isolated from PBMCs. The CDR3 sequence: CSVGGQGNLDAFF. DNA of the CDR3: TGCAGCGTTGGAGGACAGGGGAATTTAGATGCTTTCTTT.